This T cell receptor (beta chain) is drawn from a study of blood T cell repertoires in COVID-19. In the study overall: The United States, Italy and Spain were the sources of the acute and convalescent COVID-19 samples. PBMCs, B-cell-depleted T cells, or T cells were the source of the cDNA or gDNA that made up the material.

The CDR3 totals 13 residues. Germline CDR1 and CDR2: LNHDA and SQIVND (reference sequence). Between the trimmed V and J ends, which lost 3 bases and 5 bases, there was a span of 9 bases. This clone was seen a single time. Data came from immunoSEQ multiplex PCR; TCRdb stores just in-frame clones and leaves some out. The table includes 150,000 to 200,000 clones, approximately 89% detected once. The rearrangement uses TRBV19 and TRBJ2-3, with D perhaps TRBD2 (5 bases). The sequencing input was peripheral blood. The TCR originated in a woman aged 55-70 years with acute or convalescent COVID-19. CDR3 sequence: CASSIRTGDTQYF. Written as DNA, the CDR3 is TGTGCCAGTAGTATCAGGACTGGAGATACGCAGTATTTT.